This T cell receptor beta chain was captured in a study of cytomegalovirus exposure and HLA in healthy donors (dated by TCRdb to about 2017). Background on the whole study: The roughly 670 repertoires of the first cohort and the 120 or so validation repertoires were produced on the same platform, according to a later analysis. To predict cytomegalovirus infection status, the study combined high-throughput TCR immunosequencing, statistical association of individual TCRs with disease status, and machine learning. The study aimed to test whether cataloging public T cell receptors could reveal signatures of past pathogen exposure. Along with the approximately 600-subject first cohort, a separate validation cohort of 120 different subjects was used. General conclusions and limits of the study: The classifier was reported to diagnose cytomegalovirus status with high specificity and sensitivity in both the original cohort and the validation cohort. Subsequent analysis determined that TCRs grouped into clusters in the first cohort also showed a tendency toward co-occurrence across the approximately 110 validation repertoires, and 94% of cluster scores exceeded 0. Across donors, most TCR sequences were observed very rarely, whereas some public TCRs were present in many individuals. A total of about 150 TCR beta chains were listed by the study as associated with cytomegalovirus. According to the authors, the approach could potentially be generalized to other disease states and immunological phenotypes. All 120 or so repertoires were used to score co-occurrence in the validation cohort in a later analysis, because that analysis had no HLA typing for the cohort. A few of the identified cytomegalovirus-associated TCR beta chains were confirmed in vitro to be specific for cytomegalovirus antigens.

The library relied on the immunoSEQ multiplex PCR assay. The authors processed their data as follows. To diagnose cytomegalovirus status from the catalog of TCR beta chain sequences, a statistical classification framework was built. The clones in this table, taken by TCRdb from immuneACCESS, are in-frame only. Not every clone is retained; where verified, under half of the shortfall comes from an unresolved V gene, and the cause of the rest is unknown. Clone size and the V and J calls come from that table; the DNA yielded D and trimming. The table for this sample lists 110,000 to 150,000 clones; roughly 90% of them were counted only once. The ten top clones hold about 0.7% of the sample. The donors were included in the validation cohort of some 120 subjects, a group kept apart from the roughly 690-subject first cohort. Regarding this clone: Its target antigen remains unknown. The input lacks base qualities; no much larger clone sits a single base away.

Ends trimmed: V by 2 bases, J by 1 base; bases unmatched to a gene: 1. The CDR3 goes from the cysteine to the phenylalanine over 14 residues. CDR3 DNA only is kept here, 42 bases in frame from base 1. From the germline V gene, CDR1 is SGDLS and CDR2 is YYNGEE. This sequence originates from a man aged 18-30 years in good health and CMV-seronegative. The specimen was PBMCs. The rearrangement combines TRBV9 with TRBJ1-1; TRBD1 aligns with 8 central bases. The CDR3 region: CASSVGQGNTEAFF. The DNA sequence reads TGTGCCAGCAGCGTTGGACAGGGGAACACTGAAGCTTTCTTT. With all but the CDR3 taken from the reference TRBV9 and TRBJ1-1 genes, the full variable domain is: DSGVTQTPKHLITATGQRVTLRCSPRSGDLSVYWYQQSLDQGLQFLIQYYNGEERAKGNILERFSAQQFPDLHSELNLSSLELGDSALYFCASSVGQGNTEAFFGQGTRLTVV.